A selection of T cell receptor beta chains follows, all from one sample in a study of cytomegalovirus exposure and HLA in healthy donors. Libraries were prepared by immunoSEQ multiplex PCR; TCRdb keeps only in-frame clonotypes and omits some of them. The sample yields about 82,000 clones, roughly a tenth seen once. The sample taken for sequencing was PBMCs. The receptor source for this set is a man aged 55-75 years in good health and CMV-seropositive. Both conserved end residues are part of each CDR3. Each record gives: D gene, J gene, V gene, CDR3 length, clone size, CDR3 protein, CDR3 DNA. The D gene is left open where the match is weak. The size field is filled for only some rows; it gives once, few, many or a size class.

d_gene: TRBD1
j_gene: TRBJ1-2
v_gene: TRBV18
len: 13
abundance: .
CDR3aa: CASSPQQGDGYTF
CDR3nt: TGTGCCAGCTCACCGCAACAGGGGGATGGCTACACCTTC

d_gene: .
j_gene: TRBJ2-2
v_gene: TRBV6-6
len: 13
abundance: .
CDR3aa: CASSPTTGRELFF
CDR3nt: TGTGCCAGCAGCCCCACGACAGGCAGGGAGCTGTTTTTT

d_gene: TRBD1
j_gene: TRBJ1-4
v_gene: TRBV9
len: 15
abundance: few
CDR3aa: CASSVELGQGEKLFF
CDR3nt: TGTGCCAGCAGCGTAGAGTTGGGACAGGGAGAAAAACTGTTTTTT

d_gene: TRBD2
j_gene: TRBJ2-1
v_gene: TRBV6-1
len: 16
abundance: .
CDR3aa: CASSATTSGTYNEQFF
CDR3nt: TGTGCCAGCAGTGCCACGACTAGCGGCACATACAATGAGCAGTTCTTC

d_gene: TRBD1
j_gene: TRBJ1-2
v_gene: TRBV28
len: 13
abundance: .
CDR3aa: CASRMGQTYGYTF
CDR3nt: TGTGCCAGCAGAATGGGACAGACCTATGGCTACACCTTC

d_gene: TRBD2
j_gene: TRBJ2-3
v_gene: TRBV2
len: 14
abundance: few
CDR3aa: CASSRTSGIDTQYF
CDR3nt: TGTGCCAGCAGTCGGACTAGCGGGATAGATACGCAGTATTTT

d_gene: .
j_gene: TRBJ1-2
v_gene: TRBV6-1
len: 12
abundance: few
CDR3aa: CASSEELAGYTF
CDR3nt: TGTGCCAGCAGTGAAGAGTTAGCGGGCTACACCTTC

d_gene: TRBD2
j_gene: TRBJ2-1
v_gene: TRBV5-6
len: 15
abundance: .
CDR3aa: CASRGSGRAYNEQFF
CDR3nt: TGTGCCAGCAGAGGAAGCGGGAGGGCGTACAATGAGCAGTTCTTC

d_gene: TRBD1
j_gene: TRBJ2-1
v_gene: TRBV14
len: 16
abundance: few
CDR3aa: CASSQGLTGFYNEQFF
CDR3nt: TGTGCCAGCAGCCAAGGATTGACAGGGTTCTACAATGAGCAGTTCTTC

d_gene: .
j_gene: TRBJ2-3
v_gene: TRBV28
len: 17
abundance: .
CDR3aa: CASSSIPGTLSTDTQYF
CDR3nt: TGTGCCAGCAGTTCCATCCCCGGGACTCTTAGCACAGATACGCAGTATTTT

d_gene: .
j_gene: TRBJ1-5
v_gene: TRBV19
len: 14
abundance: few
CDR3aa: CASSMREYNQPQHF
CDR3nt: TGTGCCAGTAGTATGAGGGAATACAATCAGCCCCAGCATTTT

d_gene: .
j_gene: TRBJ1-5
v_gene: TRBV4-2
len: 15
abundance: few
CDR3aa: CASSQDRGGKQPQHF
CDR3nt: TGTGCCAGCAGCCAAGATCGTGGAGGGAAACAGCCCCAGCATTTT

d_gene: TRBD1
j_gene: TRBJ2-5
v_gene: TRBV11-1
len: 15
abundance: .
CDR3aa: CASSWRTGGGETQYF
CDR3nt: TGTGCCAGCAGCTGGCGGACAGGGGGCGGTGAGACCCAGTACTTC

d_gene: TRBD2
j_gene: TRBJ2-1
v_gene: TRBV5-4
len: 16
abundance: .
CDR3aa: CASSHQTSGVLDEQFF
CDR3nt: TGTGCCAGCAGCCACCAGACTAGCGGGGTCTTGGATGAGCAGTTCTTC

d_gene: TRBD2
j_gene: TRBJ2-5
v_gene: TRBV5-1
len: 16
abundance: few
CDR3aa: CASRPGLAGAEETQYF
CDR3nt: TGCGCCAGCAGGCCGGGACTAGCGGGAGCGGAAGAGACCCAGTACTTC

d_gene: TRBD1
j_gene: TRBJ1-5
v_gene: TRBV7-2
len: 16
abundance: few
CDR3aa: CASSARTGRSNQPQHF
CDR3nt: TGTGCCAGCAGCGCAAGGACAGGTAGGAGCAATCAGCCCCAGCATTTT

d_gene: .
j_gene: TRBJ2-3
v_gene: TRBV27
len: 14
abundance: .
CDR3aa: CASSPPTRGDTQYF
CDR3nt: TGTGCCAGCAGTCCTCCGACGCGGGGCGATACGCAGTATTTT

d_gene: .
j_gene: TRBJ1-2
v_gene: TRBV2
len: 12
abundance: .
CDR3aa: CACQRDNYGYTF
CDR3nt: TGTGCCTGTCAGCGAGACAACTATGGCTACACCTTC

d_gene: .
j_gene: TRBJ2-3
v_gene: TRBV28
len: 13
abundance: few
CDR3aa: CASSNLVADTQYF
CDR3nt: TGTGCCAGCAGTAACTTAGTAGCAGATACGCAGTATTTT

d_gene: .
j_gene: TRBJ2-7
v_gene: TRBV7-9
len: 14
abundance: .
CDR3aa: CASSLGRAPYEQYF
CDR3nt: TGTGCCAGCAGCTTAGGCAGGGCCCCCTACGAGCAGTACTTC

d_gene: TRBD1
j_gene: TRBJ2-5
v_gene: TRBV19
len: 13
abundance: few
CDR3aa: CASSLDREKTQYF
CDR3nt: TGTGCCAGTAGTTTGGACAGGGAAAAGACCCAGTACTTC

d_gene: .
j_gene: TRBJ1-2
v_gene: TRBV2
len: 13
abundance: .
CDR3aa: CASSADSQLGYTF
CDR3nt: TGTGCCAGCAGCGCCGACAGTCAACTGGGCTACACCTTC

d_gene: TRBD2
j_gene: TRBJ2-7
v_gene: TRBV28
len: 17
abundance: .
CDR3aa: CASSFLSGRDNSYEQYF
CDR3nt: TGTGCCAGCAGTTTCCTTAGCGGGAGGGATAACTCCTACGAGCAGTACTTC

d_gene: .
j_gene: TRBJ2-3
v_gene: TRBV15
len: 13
abundance: .
CDR3aa: CATSRPREDTQYF
CDR3nt: TGTGCCACCAGCCGGCCCAGGGAAGATACGCAGTATTTT

d_gene: .
j_gene: TRBJ2-2
v_gene: TRBV28
len: 17
abundance: .
CDR3aa: CASSSEVYRLNTGELFF
CDR3nt: TGTGCCAGCAGTTCCGAAGTGTACAGGCTGAACACCGGGGAGCTGTTTTTT

d_gene: .
j_gene: TRBJ1-1
v_gene: TRBV27
len: 14
abundance: few
CDR3aa: CASSRDSGGTEAFF
CDR3nt: TGTGCCAGCAGTAGAGACAGTGGTGGGACTGAAGCTTTCTTT

d_gene: TRBD1
j_gene: TRBJ1-1
v_gene: TRBV30
len: 14
abundance: .
CDR3aa: CAWSPRGLNTEAFF
CDR3nt: TGTGCCTGGAGTCCCAGGGGGTTGAACACTGAAGCTTTCTTT

d_gene: TRBD1
j_gene: TRBJ2-5
v_gene: TRBV14
len: 13
abundance: many
CDR3aa: CASSRGGLETQYF
CDR3nt: TGTGCCAGCAGCCGAGGGGGCTTAGAGACCCAGTACTTC

d_gene: TRBD1
j_gene: TRBJ1-4
v_gene: TRBV2
len: 13
abundance: .
CDR3aa: CASHRGLNEKLFF
CDR3nt: TGTGCCAGCCACAGGGGGCTTAATGAAAAACTGTTTTTT

d_gene: .
j_gene: TRBJ1-3
v_gene: TRBV15
len: 17
abundance: few
CDR3aa: CATSRDWRTDSGNTIYF
CDR3nt: TGTGCCACCAGCAGAGATTGGAGGACAGACTCTGGAAACACCATATATTTT

d_gene: .
j_gene: TRBJ2-5
v_gene: TRBV21-1
len: 16
abundance: few
CDR3aa: CASSKVGSGVLETQYF
CDR3nt: TGTGCCAGCAGCAAAGTTGGTAGCGGGGTATTGGAGACCCAGTACTTC

d_gene: .
j_gene: TRBJ2-7
v_gene: TRBV11-1
len: 15
abundance: few
CDR3aa: CASSRRAGATYEQYF
CDR3nt: TGTGCCAGCAGCAGGCGAGCAGGGGCGACCTACGAGCAGTACTTC

d_gene: .
j_gene: TRBJ2-5
v_gene: TRBV29-1
len: 12
abundance: few
CDR3aa: CSVSTGSETQYF
CDR3nt: TGCAGCGTTTCGACGGGGTCTGAGACCCAGTACTTC

d_gene: .
j_gene: TRBJ2-4
v_gene: TRBV30
len: 16
abundance: .
CDR3aa: CAWSVFGDLAKNIQYF
CDR3nt: TGTGCCTGGAGTGTATTTGGGGACTTAGCCAAAAACATTCAGTACTTC

d_gene: .
j_gene: TRBJ2-5
v_gene: TRBV5-6
len: 12
abundance: few
CDR3aa: CASSLDSKTQYF
CDR3nt: TGTGCCAGCAGCTTGGACAGCAAGACCCAGTACTTC

d_gene: .
j_gene: TRBJ1-3
v_gene: TRBV29-1
len: 13
abundance: .
CDR3aa: CSGSNPGGNTIYF
CDR3nt: TGCAGCGGCTCAAACCCGGGGGGAAACACCATATATTTT

d_gene: .
j_gene: TRBJ2-3
v_gene: TRBV9
len: 15
abundance: .
CDR3aa: CASSVAMRSTDTQYF
CDR3nt: TGTGCCAGCAGCGTAGCTATGAGATCCACAGATACGCAGTATTTT

d_gene: .
j_gene: TRBJ1-2
v_gene: TRBV27
len: 13
abundance: few
CDR3aa: CASSLSRRHGYTF
CDR3nt: TGTGCCAGCAGTTTATCGAGGCGCCATGGCTACACCTTC

d_gene: .
j_gene: TRBJ1-4
v_gene: TRBV19
len: 14
abundance: few
CDR3aa: CASTYTGLGEKLFF
CDR3nt: TGTGCCAGTACTTACACAGGGTTAGGAGAAAAACTGTTTTTT

d_gene: TRBD1
j_gene: TRBJ1-5
v_gene: TRBV5-6
len: 16
abundance: few
CDR3aa: CASSLQGIGGNQPQHF
CDR3nt: TGTGCCAGCAGTTTACAGGGGATAGGGGGAAATCAGCCCCAGCATTTT

d_gene: TRBD2
j_gene: TRBJ2-3
v_gene: TRBV28
len: 18
abundance: many
CDR3aa: CASSFPLAGKTSTDTQYF
CDR3nt: TGTGCCAGCAGCTTCCCACTAGCGGGGAAAACTAGCACAGATACGCAGTATTTT

d_gene: .
j_gene: TRBJ2-3
v_gene: TRBV28
len: 12
abundance: .
CDR3aa: CASSLLGGTQYF
CDR3nt: TGTGCCAGCAGTTTATTGGGGGGTACGCAGTATTTT

d_gene: TRBD2
j_gene: TRBJ2-1
v_gene: TRBV19
len: 16
abundance: few
CDR3aa: CASSSGLAGGLNEQFF
CDR3nt: TGTGCCAGTAGTTCCGGACTAGCGGGGGGGCTCAATGAGCAGTTCTTC

d_gene: .
j_gene: TRBJ1-3
v_gene: TRBV28
len: 12
abundance: .
CDR3aa: CAGTGTGNTIYF
CDR3nt: TGTGCCGGAACAGGGACTGGAAACACCATATATTTT

d_gene: .
j_gene: TRBJ2-6
v_gene: TRBV4-2
len: 14
abundance: many
CDR3aa: CASSQGEGANVLTF
CDR3nt: TGTGCCAGCAGCCAAGGGGAGGGGGCCAACGTCCTGACTTTC